A selection of T cell receptor beta chains follows, all from one sample in a study of T-cell reconstitution after alpha-beta-depleted transplantation in children. Via MiXCR, TCRdb re-called the PCR reads, giving one row per CDR3 protein. The table includes 600,000 to 700,000 distinct CDR3 sequences, about 15% detected once. Sample: PBMCs from the stem cell graft donor, taken from the stem cell graft. Receptors were obtained from a human donor who donated a stem cell graft to a child with acute myeloid leukemia. Each CDR3 is given with its conserved first and last residue. A D gene is named only where the DNA matches it firmly. Expanded clones are given a class, and other clones once, few, many or no size at all.

J	D	size	V	DNA	CDR3
TRBJ2-1	.	many	TRBV5-6	TGTGCCAGCAGCTTGGGGGGGGCGGGTGAGCAGTTCTTC	CASSLGGAGEQFF
TRBJ1-5	.	.	TRBV28	TGTGCCAGCAGTTTATTTGGACTGATGAGCAATCAGCCCCAGCATTTT	CASSLFGLMSNQPQHF
TRBJ1-2	.	many	TRBV12-3/TRBV12-4	TGTGCCAGCAGTTTAGCAGGCTATGGCTACACCTTC	CASSLAGYGYTF
TRBJ2-2	.	many	TRBV12-3/TRBV12-4	TGTGCCAGCAGTTTAAACGGGGAGCTGTTTTTT	CASSLNGELFF
TRBJ1-6	TRBD1	many	TRBV20-1	TGCAGTAAAGGGGGCCCTAATTCACCCCTCCACTTT	CSKGGPNSPLHF
TRBJ2-3	.	many	TRBV25-1	TGTGCCAGCAGTGAAGGGCCGGCCAGCACAGATACGCAGTATTTT	CASSEGPASTDTQYF
TRBJ1-1	.	few	TRBV6-2/TRBV6-3	TGTGCCAGCAGTTATGAGACAGTTTCCTACACTGAAGCTTTCTTT	CASSYETVSYTEAFF
TRBJ2-1	.	.	TRBV9	TGTGCCAGCAGCGTAGGCCCGGTATTTTTCTCCAATGAGCAGTTCTTC	CASSVGPVFFSNEQFF
TRBJ1-1	.	.	TRBV7-2	TGTGCCAGCAGCTTAAACGTGGGGAACACTGAAGCTTTCTTT	CASSLNVGNTEAFF
TRBJ1-1	.	.	TRBV11-2	TGTGCCAGCAGCTTACTGGGCAGCTCGAACACTGAAGCTTTCTTT	CASSLLGSSNTEAFF
TRBJ2-5	.	many	TRBV20-1	TGCAGTGCTGGGACAAGGCAGGTTATTCAAGAGACCCAGTACTTC	CSAGTRQVIQETQYF
TRBJ1-2	TRBD1	many	TRBV29-1	TGCAGCGTCCCGGGACAGGGTGGCTATGGCTACACCTTC	CSVPGQGGYGYTF
TRBJ2-5	.	many	TRBV20-1	TGCAGTGCGGGTGGACTGGGAAAAGGGACCCAGTACTTC	CSAGGLGKGTQYF
TRBJ2-1	TRBD2	.	TRBV6-1	TGTGCCAGCATCTTAGCGGGGGGTGCAAATGAGCAGTTCTTC	CASILAGGANEQFF
TRBJ2-2	.	.	TRBV11-3	TGTGCCAGCAGCTTCGGGACACTCAACGGCGGGGAGCTGTTTTTT	CASSFGTLNGGELFF
TRBJ2-1	.	.	TRBV28	TGTGCCAGCAATGGGGGATACAATGAGCAGTTCTTC	CASNGGYNEQFF
TRBJ2-1	.	many	TRBV5-5	TGTGCCAGCAGCTTGGTTCTGGGGGGGGCAGGGAATGAGCAGTTCTTC	CASSLVLGGAGNEQFF
TRBJ2-7	TRBD2	many	TRBV6-5	TGTGCCAGCAGTTATTCCCGTCTGGGGAGGGGAGACTACGAGCAGTACTTC	CASSYSRLGRGDYEQYF
TRBJ2-7	.	few	TRBV5-1	TGCGCCAGCAGTTGGGGGGGCTACCTCTACGAGCAGTACTTC	CASSWGGYLYEQYF
TRBJ2-1	TRBD2	many	TRBV10-2	TGCGCCAGCAGTGAGCCATGGCGGGGGGGCGTACATGAGCAGTTCTTC	CASSEPWRGGVHEQFF
TRBJ2-1	.	many	TRBV24-1	TGTGCCACCAGTGAGTCCCAGGGACGGGATGAGCAGTTCTTC	CATSESQGRDEQFF
TRBJ2-5	TRBD1	.	TRBV7-9	TGTGCCAGCAGCTTAGCCTCCAGACAGGGTGGAAGGGAGACCCAGTACTTC	CASSLASRQGGRETQYF